The text below deals with one TCR beta chain. Its antigen is unknown. This entry belongs to a study of OX40 agonist ivuxolimab in advanced cancers. Across the whole study: Prior therapy, whether anti-PD-1, anti-PD-L1 or anti-CTLA-4, was allowed, and about 39% had some.

Trimming shortened V by 4 bases and J by 5 bases, and 11 bases separated the two germline ends. The CDR3 covers 13 residues. Germline V lookup: CDR1 WNHNN, CDR2 SYGVQD (reference sequence). Study-wide points: Antigen specificity was not determined for the expanded peripheral T cells. Clones of CD4+ and CD8+ blood T cells grew by week 6 at doses of 0.1 to 3.0 mg/kg. Low levels of normalized T-cell clonal expansion also appeared in some nonresponders.

Clones were read by immunoSEQ multiplex PCR, and TCRdb kept only the in-frame ones, dropping some. The sample gives about 20,000 clones, around 80% of which show up once; roughly 29% is in the top ten. The genes are TRBV10-1 and TRBJ1-1; TRBD1 might be the D (5 bases). The material sequenced was CD4+ or CD8+ T cells sorted from blood, taken in a trial of the OX40 agonist ivuxolimab. This receptor was identified in an adult with an advanced solid tumor such as melanoma, head and neck, liver or kidney cancer. CDR3 region: CASSVGRETEAFF. The CDR3 bases are TGCGCCAGCAGTGTGGGCAGGGAGACTGAAGCTTTCTTT.